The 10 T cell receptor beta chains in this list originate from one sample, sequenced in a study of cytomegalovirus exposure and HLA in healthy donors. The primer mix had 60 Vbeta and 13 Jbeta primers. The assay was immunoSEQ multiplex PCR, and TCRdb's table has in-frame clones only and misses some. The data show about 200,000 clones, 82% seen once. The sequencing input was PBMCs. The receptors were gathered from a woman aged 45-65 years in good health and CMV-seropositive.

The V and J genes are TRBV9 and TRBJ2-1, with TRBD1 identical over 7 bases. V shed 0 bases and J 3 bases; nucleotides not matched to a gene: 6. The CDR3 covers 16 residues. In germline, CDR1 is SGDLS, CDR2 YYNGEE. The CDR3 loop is CASSVGDSIYYNEQFF. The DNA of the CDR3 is TGTGCCAGCAGCGTAGGGGACAGCATTTACTACAATGAGCAGTTCTTC.

The CDR3 DNA follows: TGTGCCAGCAGCCCCTTCCCGGACAGGGACGATGGAGAGACCCAGTACTTC. This codes for CASSPFPDRDDGETQYF. V and J are TRBV4-2 and TRBJ2-5, with TRBD1 matching 8 bases. This CDR3 region has 17 residues. V lost 4 bases to trimming and J lost 4 bases; unmatched junction nucleotides: 14. Germline assignment: CDR1 LGHNA and CDR2 YNFKEQ.

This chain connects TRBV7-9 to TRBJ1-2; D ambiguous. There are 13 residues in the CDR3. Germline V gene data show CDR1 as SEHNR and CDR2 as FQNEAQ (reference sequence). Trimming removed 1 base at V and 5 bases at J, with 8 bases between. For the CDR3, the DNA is TGTGCCAGCAGCTTAGTTCCGGGTTATGGCTACACCTTC. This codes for CASSLVPGYGYTF.

This CDR3 reads CASSLIRRGTNQPQHF. The CDR3 coding sequence is TGTGCCAGCAGTTTAATCCGGCGGGGCACCAATCAGCCCCAGCATTTT. V gene TRBV28 combines with J gene TRBJ1-5; D is possibly TRBD1 (5 bases). Germline V lookup: CDR1 MDHEN, CDR2 SYDVKM. This CDR3 spans 16 amino acids. V shed 2 bases and J shed 3 bases, with 14 bases lying between them.

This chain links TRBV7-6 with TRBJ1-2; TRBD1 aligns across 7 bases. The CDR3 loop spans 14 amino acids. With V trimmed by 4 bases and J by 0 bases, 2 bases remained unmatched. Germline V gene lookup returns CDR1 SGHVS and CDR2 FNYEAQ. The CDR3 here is CASSWDSSNYGYTF. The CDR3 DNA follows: TGTGCCAGCAGCTGGGACAGCTCTAACTATGGCTACACCTTC.

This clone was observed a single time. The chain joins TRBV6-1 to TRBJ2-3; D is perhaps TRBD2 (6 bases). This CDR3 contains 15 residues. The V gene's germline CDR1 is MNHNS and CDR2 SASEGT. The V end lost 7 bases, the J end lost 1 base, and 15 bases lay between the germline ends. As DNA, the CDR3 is TGTGCCAGCACTCTACTAGCTTCTGGCACAGATACGCAGTATTTT. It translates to CASTLLASGTDTQYF.

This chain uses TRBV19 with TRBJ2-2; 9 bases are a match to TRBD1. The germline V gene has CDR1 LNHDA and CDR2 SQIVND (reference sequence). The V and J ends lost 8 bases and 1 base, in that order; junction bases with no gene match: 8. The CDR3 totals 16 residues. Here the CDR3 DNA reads TGTGCCAGTGACTCTCCGGGACAGGGGAACACCGGGGAGCTGTTTTTT. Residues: CASDSPGQGNTGELFF.

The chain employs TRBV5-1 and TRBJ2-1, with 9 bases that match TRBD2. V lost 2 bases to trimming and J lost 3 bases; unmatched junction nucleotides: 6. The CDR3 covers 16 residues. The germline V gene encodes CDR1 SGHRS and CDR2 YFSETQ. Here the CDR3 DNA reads TGCGCCAGCAGCTTTGCTAGCGGGGCGATCTACAATGAGCAGTTCTTC. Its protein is CASSFASGAIYNEQFF. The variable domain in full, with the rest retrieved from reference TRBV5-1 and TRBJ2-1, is KAGVTQTPRYLIKTRGQQVTLSCSPISGHRSVSWYQQTPGQGLQFLFEYFSETQRNKGNFPGRFSGRQFSNSRSEMNVSTLELGDSALYLCASSFASGAIYNEQFFGPGTRLTVL.

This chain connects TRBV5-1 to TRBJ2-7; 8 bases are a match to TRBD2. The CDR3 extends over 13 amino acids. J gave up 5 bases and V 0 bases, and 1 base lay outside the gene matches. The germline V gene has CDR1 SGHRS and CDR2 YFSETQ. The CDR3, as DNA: TGCGCCAGCAGCTTGGGCGGGAGGAACGAGCAGTACTTC. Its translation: CASSLGGRNEQYF.

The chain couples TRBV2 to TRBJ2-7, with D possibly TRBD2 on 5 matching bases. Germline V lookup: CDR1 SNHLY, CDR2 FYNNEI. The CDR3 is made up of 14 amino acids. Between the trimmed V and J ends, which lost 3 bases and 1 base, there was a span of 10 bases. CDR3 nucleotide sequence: TGTGCCAGCAGTGAGGGCGGGCGGTCCTACGAGCAGTACTTC. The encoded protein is CASSEGGRSYEQYF.